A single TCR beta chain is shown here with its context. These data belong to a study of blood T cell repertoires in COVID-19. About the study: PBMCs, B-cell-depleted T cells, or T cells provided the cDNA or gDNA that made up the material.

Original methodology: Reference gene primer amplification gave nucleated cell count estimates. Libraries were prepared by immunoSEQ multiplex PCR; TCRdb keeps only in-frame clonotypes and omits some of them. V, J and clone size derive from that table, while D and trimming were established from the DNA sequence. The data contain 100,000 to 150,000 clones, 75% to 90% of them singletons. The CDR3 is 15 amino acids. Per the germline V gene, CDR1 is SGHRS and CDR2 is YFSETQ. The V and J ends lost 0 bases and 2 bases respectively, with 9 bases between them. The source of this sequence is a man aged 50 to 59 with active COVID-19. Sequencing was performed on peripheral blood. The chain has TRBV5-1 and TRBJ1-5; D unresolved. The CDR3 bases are TGCGCCAGCAGCTTGGACGGAAGCGGCAATCAGCCCCAGCATTTT. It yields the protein CASSLDGSGNQPQHF.